The next 18 T cell receptor beta chains were all read from a single sample in a study of blood T cell repertoires in COVID-19 (TCRdb year 2020). Library generation was performed with the immunoSEQ multiplex PCR assay. TCRdb retrieved this table from immuneACCESS and kept in-frame rearrangements only. Not all clones are present; in checked studies, unresolved V genes account for under half, and no reason is known for the remainder. For this sample there are about 140,000 clones; just over 85% appear just once. The ten top clones hold almost 8.5% of the sample. The sample comprised peripheral blood. The origin of the receptors is a woman aged 60-70 years with acute or convalescent COVID-19.

The gene calls are TRBV28 and TRBJ1-1; the match to TRBD1 covers 10 bases. Per germline, CDR1 MDHEN and CDR2 SYDVKM. The CDR3 extends over 16 amino acids. Germline trimming cut 5 bases from V and 6 bases from J; bases unmatched to any gene: 12. CDR3 coding DNA: TGTGCCAGCAGTAGACGGGACAGGGGACTAACTTCTGAAGCTTTCTTT. It translates to CASSRRDRGLTSEAFF. Full variable domain (remainder filled in from reference TRBV28 and TRBJ1-1): DVKVTQSSRYLVKRTGEKVFLECVQDMDHENMFWYRQDPGLGLRLIYFSYDVKMKEKGDIPEGYSVSREKKERFSLILESASTNQTSMYLCASSRRDRGLTSEAFFGQGTRLTVV.

This clone occurred once. The V and J genes are TRBV11-2 and TRBJ1-2; D is unresolved. This CDR3 is built from 14 residues. The germline V and J ends were trimmed by 0 bases and 2 bases, with 7 bases remaining between them. Germline assignment: CDR1 SGHAT and CDR2 FQNNGV. The CDR3 loop reads CASSLERKNYGYTF. The CDR3 DNA is TGTGCCAGCAGCTTAGAGAGGAAAAACTATGGCTACACCTTC.

This sequence joins TRBV2 and TRBJ2-3; 10 bases line up with TRBD1. Unmatched junction bases numbered 5, after V lost 0 bases and J lost 5 bases. The CDR3 is made up of 16 amino acids. The germline V gene has CDR1 SNHLY and CDR2 FYNNEI. The CDR3 region has the DNA TGTGCCAGCAGTGAAGCGGATGACAGGGGGCTAGATACGCAGTATTTT. This translates into CASSEADDRGLDTQYF.

The gene calls are TRBV6-5 and TRBJ1-1, with 9 bases identical to TRBD1. This CDR3 region has 14 residues. Germline lookup yields CDR1 MNHEY and CDR2 SVGAGI. Unmatched junction bases numbered 7, after V lost 6 bases and J lost 5 bases. The DNA of the CDR3 is TGTGCCAGCAGCTTACAGGGGGCGCGAACTGAAGCTTTCTTT. Protein product: CASSLQGARTEAFF.

The chain recombines TRBV11-2 with TRBJ1-5; no definite D call. The CDR3 length is 16 residues. Trimming stripped 0 bases from V and 2 bases from J, with 11 bases between. Germline assignment: CDR1 SGHAT and CDR2 FQNNGV. CDR3 sequence (DNA): TGTGCCAGCAGCTTAGATCGAGGAGGAGGCAATCAGCCCCAGCATTTT. Translation gives CASSLDRGGGNQPQHF. The full variable domain, with the rest looked up from reference TRBV11-2 and TRBJ1-5, is EAGVAQSPRYKIIEKRQSVAFWCNPISGHATLYWYQQILGQGPKLLIQFQNNGVVDDSQLPKDRFSAERLKGVDSTLKIQPAKLEDSAVYLCASSLDRGGGNQPQHFGDGTRLSIL.

The chain carries TRBV6-1 and TRBJ2-2; D is perhaps TRBD2 (5 bases). From germline, CDR1 is MNHNS and CDR2 SASEGT. Trimming took 3 bases from V and 0 from J, leaving 8 bases between them. The CDR3 sequence is 15 residues long. The CDR3 here is CASSEAGTNTGELFF. CDR3 nucleotides: TGTGCCAGCAGTGAGGCGGGCACGAACACCGGGGAGCTGTTTTTT.

The chain carries TRBV11-3 and TRBJ1-1; the D gene is possibly TRBD1 (5 bases). The CDR3 is 17 amino acids. V was pared by 1 base and J by 5 bases, with 20 bases between. Germline CDR1 is SGHNT and CDR2 is YENEEA. The CDR3 sequence is CASSLVGSVPGGTEAFF. The CDR3 nucleotides read TGTGCCAGCAGCTTAGTCGGTTCTGTGCCGGGGGGGACTGAAGCTTTCTTT.

The chain recombines TRBV25-1 with TRBJ1-2, with 8 bases that match TRBD1. The V gene's germline CDR1 is MGHDK and CDR2 SYGVNS. Losses at the gene ends were 6 bases for V and 4 bases for J; bases not matched to a gene: 7. The CDR3 consists of 14 residues. CDR3 residues: CASSAPGQVYGYTF. The CDR3, as DNA: TGTGCCAGCAGCGCTCCGGGACAGGTCTATGGCTACACCTTC.

This chain links TRBV21-1 with TRBJ2-7; the table's D call, TRBD2, was not checked against the DNA. TRBV21-1 is classified as a pseudogene. The CDR3 totals 16 residues. The CDR3 nucleotides are TGTGCCAGCAGCAGAACCAAACTAGCGGGGGACTACGAGCAGTACTTC. It yields the protein CASSRTKLAGDYEQYF.

The V call is TRBV7-2, the J call TRBJ2-7; 7 bases are shared with TRBD1. Germline V gene sequence: CDR1 SGHTA, CDR2 FQGNSA. There are 13 residues in the CDR3. Trimming cost V 6 bases and J 4 bases; bases outside gene matches: 6. In DNA, the CDR3 is TGTGCCAGCAGTCCGGACAGGCAATACGAGCAGTACTTC. It yields the protein CASSPDRQYEQYF.

The CDR3 region is CSVGQGNEKLFF. CDR3 in DNA: TGCAGCGTTGGACAGGGGAATGAAAAACTGTTTTTT. This chain uses TRBV29-1 with TRBJ1-4; 8 bases fit TRBD1. This CDR3 is 12 amino acids long. V shed 4 bases, J shed 5 bases, and the junction held 0 bases outside the gene matches. Germline assignment: CDR1 SQVTM and CDR2 ANQGSEA.

In DNA, the CDR3 is TGTGCCAGCAGCGTTCAGGACACAGATACGCAGTATTTT. It translates to CASSVQDTDTQYF. V gene TRBV9 combines with J gene TRBJ2-3, with D unresolved. CDR1 SGDLS and CDR2 YYNGEE come from the germline V gene. The CDR3 extends over 13 amino acids. V lost 2 bases to trimming and J lost 2 bases, with 6 bases between them.

The J gene is TRBJ1-1, the V gene TRBV29-1; weak D call: TRBD1 (6 bases). Germline V lookup: CDR1 SQVTM, CDR2 ANQGSEA. V was trimmed by 6 bases and J by 3 bases, leaving 23 bases between them. This CDR3 contains 16 residues. In DNA form, the CDR3 reads TGCAGCGTCGTCCCGACAGAGGGGGTTGTACACACTGAAGCTTTCTTT. Amino acids: CSVVPTEGVVHTEAFF.

The V and J genes are TRBV6-1 and TRBJ2-1; D gene unclear. The germline V gene has CDR1 MNHNS and CDR2 SASEGT. The CDR3 has 14 amino acids. V gave up 3 bases and J gave up 6 bases, with 12 bases separating them. CDR3 bases: TGTGCCAGCAGTGATCCAGGAAAGTTCAATGAGCAGTTCTTC. This codes for CASSDPGKFNEQFF.

The rearrangement joins TRBV4-2 to TRBJ1-5, with D uncertain. With 0 bases removed from V and 7 bases from J, the gap between germline ends came to 7 bases. CDR1 is LGHNA and CDR2 is YNFKEQ in the germline V gene. The CDR3 totals 13 residues. CDR3 in amino acids: CASSQDDKQPQHF. Written as DNA, the CDR3 is TGTGCCAGCAGCCAAGATGACAAGCAGCCCCAGCATTTT.

The chain combines TRBV6-2 or TRBV6-3 with TRBJ2-5; D gene ambiguous. Trimming pared 1 base from V and 2 bases from J, leaving 8 bases between. The CDR3 runs to 14 residues. From germline, CDR1 is MNHEY and CDR2 SVGEGT. This chain's CDR3 is CASSYLVDQETQYF. CDR3 sequence (DNA): TGTGCCAGCAGTTACTTAGTAGATCAAGAGACCCAGTACTTC.

The J gene is TRBJ2-5, the V gene TRBV6-6, with D possibly TRBD2 on 5 matching bases. Germline CDR1 reads MNHNY; CDR2 reads SVGAGI (reference sequence). V lost 2 bases, J lost 5 bases, and 15 bases lay in between. The CDR3 spans 15 residues. As DNA, the CDR3 is TGTGCCAGCAGTTACCCCAGTGCCGGAGGCGAGACCCAGTACTTC. It translates to CASSYPSAGGETQYF.

Comment on this clone: The sample carries other DNA sequences with the same CDR3. This rearrangement joins TRBV5-4 to TRBJ1-1; D may be TRBD1 (5 bases). The V gene lost 0 bases and the J gene lost 2 bases, with 8 bases spanning the gap. This CDR3 region has 14 residues. Germline V gene sequence: CDR1 SGHNT, CDR2 YYREEE (reference sequence). This CDR3 is CASSLARANTEAFF. The DNA of the CDR3 is TGTGCCAGCAGCTTGGCCAGGGCTAACACTGAAGCTTTCTTT.